This T cell receptor (beta chain) was retrieved from a study of blood T cell repertoires in COVID-19. As for the study in general: The origin of the acute and convalescent COVID-19 samples was the United States, Italy and Spain.

Germline V lookup: CDR1 MDHEN, CDR2 SYDVKM. The V and J ends lost 4 bases and 8 bases, in that order; junction bases with no gene match: 6. This CDR3 has 15 amino acids. Sequencing was performed with immunoSEQ multiplex PCR; in TCRdb, only in-frame clones are kept and a portion is missing. This sample yields more than 95,000 clones, of which 75% to 90% are seen a single time; roughly a quarter belongs to the top ten. V gene TRBV28 combines with J gene TRBJ1-4; TRBD1 aligns across 11 bases. The clonotype was recovered from a man in his 60s with acute or convalescent COVID-19. Specimen: peripheral blood. The CDR3 is CASSSPGQGVEKLFF. CDR3 nucleotides: TGTGCCAGCAGTTCCCCGGGACAGGGGGTCGAAAAACTGTTTTTT. The complete variable domain, with remaining parts taken from reference TRBV28 and TRBJ1-4, reads DVKVTQSSRYLVKRTGEKVFLECVQDMDHENMFWYRQDPGLGLRLIYFSYDVKMKEKGDIPEGYSVSREKKERFSLILESASTNQTSMYLCASSSPGQGVEKLFFGSGTQLSVL.